The source of this T cell receptor (beta chain) is a study of blood T cells in healthy people across ages. In germline, CDR1 is KGHDR, CDR2 SFDVKD. With 3 bases clipped from V and 6 bases from J, the junction kept 5 bases outside the gene matches. The CDR3 has 15 amino acids. A sample-barcoded 5' primer and a J-beta primer mix were used in a second PCR of about 6 to 12 cycles. TCRdb re-called the 5' RACE reads with MiXCR, one entry per CDR3 protein. In the table there are about 1.4 million distinct CDR3 sequences, approximately 59% of which are singletons. This clonotype appeared a few times. The receptor's source is a man aged 18 to 35 in good health. The genes are TRBV24-1 and TRBJ1-2, with 11 bases fitting TRBD1. The specimen was blood. CDR3 residues: CATSDRTGGEDGYTF. The CDR3 coding sequence is TGTGCCACCAGTGATCGGACAGGGGGCGAGGATGGCTACACCTTC.